This is a list of T cell receptor beta chains from one sample in a study of blood T cell repertoires in COVID-19. Sequencing used immunoSEQ multiplex PCR; TCRdb keeps in-frame clones, though not all of them. The top ten clones hold about 8% of a sample with a few hundred thousand clones, 75% to 85% of them seen once. Source material: peripheral blood. These TCRs come from a woman aged 50 to 65 with acute or convalescent COVID-19. Both conserved end residues are part of each CDR3. D genes are given only for firm matches. Only part of the rows carry a size: once, few, many, or a class if the clone is expanded.

NA	NA	TRBV3-1/TRBV3-2	TRBJ1-2	CASSQSPGGSYTF	TGTGCCAGCAGCCAATCGCCCGGGGGAAGCTACACCTTC
NA	NA	TRBV19	TRBJ2-1	CASRRGERGTFLYNEQFF	TGTGCCAGTAGGAGGGGCGAGAGGGGGACCTTCTTATACAATGAGCAGTTCTTC
NA	NA	TRBV5-6	TRBJ2-5	CASALSGAQETQYF	TGTGCCAGCGCCCTGAGCGGAGCCCAAGAGACCCAGTACTTC
once	NA	TRBV28	TRBJ1-2	CASKPGNYGYTF	TGTGCCAGCAAACCAGGAAACTATGGCTACACCTTC
NA	NA	TRBV2	TRBJ1-6	CASSEYVPGLINSPLHF	TGTGCCAGCAGTGAATATGTTCCGGGACTGATTAATTCACCCCTCCACTTT
NA	NA	TRBV7-2	TRBJ2-7	CASSLGASYEQYF	TGTGCCAGCAGCTTGGGGGCCTCCTACGAGCAGTACTTC
NA	TRBD1	TRBV12-3/TRBV12-4	TRBJ1-5	CASSSDRDQPQHF	TGTGCCAGCAGTTCGGACAGGGATCAGCCCCAGCATTTT
NA	NA	TRBV9	TRBJ1-4	CASSKSRATNEKLFF	TGTGCCAGCAGCAAGAGCAGGGCGACTAATGAAAAACTGTTTTTT
NA	NA	TRBV2	TRBJ1-2	CASSGQLDYGYTF	TGTGCCAGCAGTGGGCAGCTAGACTATGGCTACACCTTC
NA	NA	TRBV7-9	TRBJ2-1	CASSLQQGEQFF	TGTGCCAGCAGCTTACAGCAGGGGGAGCAGTTCTTC
NA	NA	TRBV30	TRBJ1-3	CAWTPIPRDSGNTIYF	TGTGCCTGGACCCCGATTCCCAGGGACTCTGGAAACACCATATATTTT
once	NA	TRBV3-1/TRBV3-2	TRBJ1-5	CASSQVGGQPQHF	TGTGCCAGCAGCCAAGTCGGGGGACAGCCCCAGCATTTT
NA	NA	TRBV20-1	TRBJ2-5	CSASNLLEGLGETQYF	TGCAGTGCTAGTAATCTACTGGAGGGCTTGGGAGAGACCCAGTACTTC
NA	NA	TRBV9	TRBJ2-5	CASSVVGNQETQYF	TGTGCCAGCAGCGTAGTCGGGAACCAAGAGACCCAGTACTTC
NA	TRBD1	TRBV2	TRBJ2-7	CASRGPGQGYEQYF	TGTGCCAGCAGGGGTCCGGGACAGGGCTACGAGCAGTACTTC
NA	TRBD2	TRBV5-1	TRBJ2-3	CASSLDASGSTDTQYF	TGCGCCAGCAGCTTGGACGCTAGCGGGAGCACAGATACGCAGTATTTT
NA	NA	TRBV5-1	TRBJ1-2	CASSLQDLGYGYTF	TGCGCCAGCAGCCTACAAGACTTGGGCTATGGCTACACCTTC
few	TRBD2	TRBV9	TRBJ2-1	CASSPRWWRESYNEQFF	TGTGCCAGCAGCCCCCGATGGTGGCGGGAGTCCTACAATGAGCAGTTCTTC
NA	TRBD2	TRBV30	TRBJ2-7	CAWSLAGGFEQYF	TGTGCCTGGAGTCTAGCGGGAGGTTTCGAGCAGTACTTC
NA	NA	TRBV3-1/TRBV3-2	TRBJ2-4	CASSQELQTKNIQYF	TGTGCCAGCAGCCAAGAGCTCCAGACCAAAAACATTCAGTACTTC
NA	TRBD1	TRBV6-5	TRBJ2-2	CASRTLGQTTGELFF	TGTGCCAGCAGAACATTGGGACAGACCACCGGGGAGCTGTTTTTT
NA	TRBD1	TRBV5-1	TRBJ2-6	CASSLRTGTGANVLTF	TGCGCCAGCAGCTTACGGACAGGGACCGGGGCCAACGTCCTGACTTTC
NA	NA	TRBV12-3/TRBV12-4	TRBJ1-1	CASSVDSPTEAFF	TGTGCCAGCAGTGTAGACAGCCCCACTGAAGCTTTCTTT
NA	TRBD1	TRBV15	TRBJ2-7	CATSSDRGYEQYF	TGTGCCACCAGCAGCGACAGGGGGTACGAGCAGTACTTC
NA	NA	TRBV29-1	TRBJ2-3	CSVAGVSTDTQYF	TGCAGCGTTGCCGGGGTTAGCACAGATACGCAGTATTTT
NA	NA	TRBV28	TRBJ2-6	CASSLPGFSGANVLTF	TGTGCCAGCAGTTTACCAGGGTTCTCTGGGGCCAACGTCCTGACTTTC
NA	TRBD1	TRBV3-1/TRBV3-2	TRBJ2-5	CASSLGQGLETQYF	TGTGCCAGCAGCCTGGGACAGGGGTTGGAGACCCAGTACTTC
NA	TRBD2	TRBV7-8	TRBJ2-3	CASSFSGDTDTQYF	TGTGCCAGCAGCTTTAGCGGGGACACAGATACGCAGTATTTT
few	TRBD1	TRBV30	TRBJ1-6	CAWTVGQGLSSPLHF	TGTGCCTGGACTGTCGGACAGGGGTTAAGTTCACCCCTCCACTTT
once	NA	TRBV6-2/TRBV6-3	TRBJ1-1	CASSYSLSGTLNTEAFF	TGTGCCAGCAGTTACTCCCTCTCCGGGACATTGAACACTGAAGCTTTCTTT
NA	NA	TRBV4-1	TRBJ1-5	CASSQEAGDQPQHF	TGCGCCAGCAGCCAAGAAGCAGGGGATCAGCCCCAGCATTTT
NA	NA	TRBV24-1	TRBJ2-2	CATSDPTEASSIGELFF	TGTGCCACCAGTGACCCGACGGAAGCGTCTAGCATCGGGGAGCTGTTTTTT
NA	NA	TRBV30	TRBJ1-2	CGLETSGDYGYTF	TGTGGCCTGGAGACCTCAGGGGACTATGGCTACACCTTC
NA	NA	TRBV28	TRBJ2-7	CASSVSSIPYEQYF	TGTGCCAGCAGTGTAAGTAGTATCCCCTACGAGCAGTACTTC
NA	TRBD2	TRBV2	TRBJ2-1	CASSAAGGPGNEQFF	TGTGCCAGCAGCGCAGCGGGAGGGCCTGGCAATGAGCAGTTCTTC
NA	TRBD1	TRBV5-1	TRBJ2-3	CASSWGDREDTDTQYF	TGCGCCAGCAGCTGGGGGGACAGGGAGGACACAGATACGCAGTATTTT
NA	NA	TRBV3-1/TRBV3-2	TRBJ2-7	CASRSRSGEQYF	TGTGCCAGTCGGAGCCGGTCCGGCGAGCAGTACTTC
once	NA	TRBV4-2	TRBJ2-1	CASSQGGSSYNEQFF	TGTGCCAGCAGCCAAGGGGGCAGCTCCTACAATGAGCAGTTCTTC
NA	NA	TRBV11-3	TRBJ2-5	CASSLGTSYQETQYF	TGTGCCAGCAGCTTAGGTACATCGTACCAAGAGACCCAGTACTTC
NA	NA	TRBV9	TRBJ1-1	CASSVTGENTEAFF	TGTGCCAGCAGCGTGACAGGTGAGAACACTGAAGCTTTCTTT
NA	NA	TRBV27	TRBJ2-7	CASNPTRGGVGSYEQYF	TGTGCCAGCAACCCGACTAGAGGAGGGGTTGGTTCCTACGAGCAGTACTTC
NA	NA	TRBV19	TRBJ2-2	CASSRSRPQTISAGELFF	TGTGCCAGTAGTCGGAGCCGACCCCAGACCATATCGGCCGGGGAGCTGTTTTTT